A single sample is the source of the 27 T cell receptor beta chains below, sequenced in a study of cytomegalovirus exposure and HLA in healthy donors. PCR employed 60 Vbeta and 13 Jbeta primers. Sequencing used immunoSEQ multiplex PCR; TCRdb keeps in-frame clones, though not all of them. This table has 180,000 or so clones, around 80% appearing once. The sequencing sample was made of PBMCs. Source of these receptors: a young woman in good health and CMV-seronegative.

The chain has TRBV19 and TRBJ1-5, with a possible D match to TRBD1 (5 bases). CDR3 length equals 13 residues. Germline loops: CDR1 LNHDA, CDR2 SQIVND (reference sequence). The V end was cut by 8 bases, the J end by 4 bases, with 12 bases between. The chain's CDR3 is CASRGLLNQPQHF. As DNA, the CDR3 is TGTGCCAGTCGGGGGTTACTAAATCAGCCCCAGCATTTT.

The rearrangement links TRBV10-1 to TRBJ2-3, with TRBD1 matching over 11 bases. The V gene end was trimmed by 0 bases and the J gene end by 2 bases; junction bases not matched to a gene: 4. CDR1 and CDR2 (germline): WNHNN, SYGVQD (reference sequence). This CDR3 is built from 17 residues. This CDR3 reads CASSESRTGGNTDTQYF. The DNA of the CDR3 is TGCGCCAGCAGTGAGTCTCGGACAGGGGGCAACACAGATACGCAGTATTTT.

This CDR3 is CASSQDVERGGRGETQYF. The CDR3 DNA sequence: TGTGCCAGCAGCCAAGATGTGGAGCGGGGGGGCAGGGGAGAGACCCAGTACTTC. The chain is built from TRBV4-2 and TRBJ2-5; 10 bases line up with TRBD2. After removal of 0 bases from V and 4 bases from J, the junction contained 11 bases not matched to a gene. CDR1 and CDR2 (germline): LGHNA, YNFKEQ. The CDR3 runs to 18 residues.

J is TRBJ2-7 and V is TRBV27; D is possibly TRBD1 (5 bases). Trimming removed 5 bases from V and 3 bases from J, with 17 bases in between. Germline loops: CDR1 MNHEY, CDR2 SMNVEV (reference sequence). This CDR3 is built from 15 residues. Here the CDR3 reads CASSATGVPYYEQYF. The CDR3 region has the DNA TGTGCCAGCAGTGCAACAGGTGTACCTTACTACGAGCAGTACTTC.

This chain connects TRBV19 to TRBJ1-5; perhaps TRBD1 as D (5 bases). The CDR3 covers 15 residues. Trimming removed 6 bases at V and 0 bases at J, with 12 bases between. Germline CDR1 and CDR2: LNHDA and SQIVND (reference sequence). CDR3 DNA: TGTGCCAGTAGGACAGTACTCTATAGCAATCAGCCCCAGCATTTT. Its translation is CASRTVLYSNQPQHF. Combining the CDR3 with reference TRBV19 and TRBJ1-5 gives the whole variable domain DGGITQSPKYLFRKEGQNVTLSCEQNLNHDAMYWYRQDPGQGLRLIYYSQIVNDFQKGDIAEGYSVSREKKESFPLTVTSAQKNPTAFYLCASRTVLYSNQPQHFGDGTRLSIL.

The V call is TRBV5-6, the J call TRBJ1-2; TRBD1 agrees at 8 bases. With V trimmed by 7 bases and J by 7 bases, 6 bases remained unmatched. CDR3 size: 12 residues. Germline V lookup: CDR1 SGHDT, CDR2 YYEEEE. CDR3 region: CASRQGPRGYTF. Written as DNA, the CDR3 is TGTGCCAGCCGACAGGGGCCACGTGGCTACACCTTC. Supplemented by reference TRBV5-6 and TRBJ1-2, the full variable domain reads DAGVTQSPTHLIKTRGQQVTLRCSPKSGHDTVSWYQQALGQGPQFIFQYYEEEERQRGNFPDRFSGHQFPNYSSELNVNALLLGDSALYLCASRQGPRGYTFGSGTRLTVV.

The CDR3 spells CASSFYGNEQFF. CDR3 nucleotides: TGCGCCAGCAGCTTCTACGGCAATGAGCAGTTCTTC. J is TRBJ2-1 and V is TRBV5-1; no clear D. There are 12 residues in the CDR3. The germline V and J ends were trimmed by 2 bases and 6 bases, with 6 bases remaining between them. Per the germline V gene, CDR1 is SGHRS and CDR2 is YFSETQ.

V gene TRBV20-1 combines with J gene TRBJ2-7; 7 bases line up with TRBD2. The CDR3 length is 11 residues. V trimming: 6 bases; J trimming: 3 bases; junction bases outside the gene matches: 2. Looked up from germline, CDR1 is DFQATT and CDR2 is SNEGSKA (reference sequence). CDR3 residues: CSATGGYEQYF. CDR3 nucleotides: TGCAGTGCGACGGGGGGCTACGAGCAGTACTTC.

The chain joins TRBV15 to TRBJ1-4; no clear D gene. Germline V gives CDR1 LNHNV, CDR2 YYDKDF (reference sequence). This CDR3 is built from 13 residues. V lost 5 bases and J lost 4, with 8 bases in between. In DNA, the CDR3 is TGTGCCACCAGCCAGCGATTTAATGAAAAACTGTTTTTT. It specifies CATSQRFNEKLFF.

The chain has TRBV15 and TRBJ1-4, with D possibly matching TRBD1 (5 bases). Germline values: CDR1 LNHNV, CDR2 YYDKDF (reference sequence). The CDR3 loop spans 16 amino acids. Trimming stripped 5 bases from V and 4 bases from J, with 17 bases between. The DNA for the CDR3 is TGTGCCACCAGCGGGGTGGGGGGACGGATTAATGAAAAACTGTTTTTT. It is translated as CATSGVGGRINEKLFF.

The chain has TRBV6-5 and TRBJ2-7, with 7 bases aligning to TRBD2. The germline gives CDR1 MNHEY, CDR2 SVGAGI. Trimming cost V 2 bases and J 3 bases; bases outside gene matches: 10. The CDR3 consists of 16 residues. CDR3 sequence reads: CASSYGAPGGGYEQYF. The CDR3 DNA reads TGTGCCAGCAGTTACGGCGCCCCGGGGGGAGGCTACGAGCAGTACTTC.

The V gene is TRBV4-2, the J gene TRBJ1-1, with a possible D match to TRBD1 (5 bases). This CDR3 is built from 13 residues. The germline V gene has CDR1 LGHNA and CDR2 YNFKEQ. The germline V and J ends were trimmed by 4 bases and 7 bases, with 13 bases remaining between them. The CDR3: CASSPPGNFEAFF. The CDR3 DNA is TGTGCCAGCAGCCCCCCAGGGAACTTTGAAGCTTTCTTT.

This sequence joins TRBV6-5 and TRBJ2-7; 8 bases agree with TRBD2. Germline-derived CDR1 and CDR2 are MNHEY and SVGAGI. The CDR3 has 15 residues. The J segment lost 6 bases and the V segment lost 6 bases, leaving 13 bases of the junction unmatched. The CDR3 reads CASSVSGGGFGEQYF. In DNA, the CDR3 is TGTGCCAGCAGCGTATCGGGCGGGGGGTTCGGCGAGCAGTACTTC.

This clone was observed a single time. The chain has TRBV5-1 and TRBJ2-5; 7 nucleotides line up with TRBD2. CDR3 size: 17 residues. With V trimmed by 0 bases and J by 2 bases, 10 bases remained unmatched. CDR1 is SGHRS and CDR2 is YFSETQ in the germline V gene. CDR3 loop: CASSLAGRGNTQETQYF. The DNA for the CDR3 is TGCGCCAGCAGCTTGGCGGGGCGGGGGAACACACAAGAGACCCAGTACTTC.

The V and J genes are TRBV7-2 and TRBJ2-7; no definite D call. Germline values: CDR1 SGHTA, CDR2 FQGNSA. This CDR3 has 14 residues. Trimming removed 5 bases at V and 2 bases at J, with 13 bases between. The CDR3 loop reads CASSPSRLAYEQYF. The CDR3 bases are TGTGCCAGCAGCCCCTCTAGATTGGCCTACGAGCAGTACTTC.

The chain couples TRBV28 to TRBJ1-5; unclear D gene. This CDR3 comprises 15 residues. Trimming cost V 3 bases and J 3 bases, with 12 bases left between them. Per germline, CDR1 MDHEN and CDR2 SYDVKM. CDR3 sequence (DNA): TGTGCCAGCAGTTTCCTACAGACGATCAATCAGCCCCAGCATTTT. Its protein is CASSFLQTINQPQHF.

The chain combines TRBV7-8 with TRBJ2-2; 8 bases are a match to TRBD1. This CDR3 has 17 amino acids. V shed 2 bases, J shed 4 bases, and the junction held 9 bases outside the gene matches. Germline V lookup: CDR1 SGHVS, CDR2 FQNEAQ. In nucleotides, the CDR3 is TGTGCCAGCAGCTTAACATGGGGACAGGAGATCACCGGGGAGCTGTTTTTT. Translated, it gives CASSLTWGQEITGELFF.

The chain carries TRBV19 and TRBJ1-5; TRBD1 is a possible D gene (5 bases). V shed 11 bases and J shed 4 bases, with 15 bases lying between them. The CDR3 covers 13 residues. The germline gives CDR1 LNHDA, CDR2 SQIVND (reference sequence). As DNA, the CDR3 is TGTGCCTCGGGAGGGAGGGGTAATCAGCCCCAGCATTTT. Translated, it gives CASGGRGNQPQHF.

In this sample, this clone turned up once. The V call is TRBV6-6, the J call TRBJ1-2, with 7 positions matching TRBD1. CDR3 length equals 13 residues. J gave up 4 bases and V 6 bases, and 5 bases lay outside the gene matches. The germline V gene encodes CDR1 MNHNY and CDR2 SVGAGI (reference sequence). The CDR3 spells CASSERDSYGYTF. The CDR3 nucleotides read TGTGCCAGCAGCGAAAGGGACAGCTATGGCTACACCTTC.

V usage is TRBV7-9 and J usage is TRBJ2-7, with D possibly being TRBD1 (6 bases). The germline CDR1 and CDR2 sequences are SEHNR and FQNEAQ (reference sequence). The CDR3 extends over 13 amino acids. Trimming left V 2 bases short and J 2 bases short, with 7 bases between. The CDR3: CASSLRDTYEQYF. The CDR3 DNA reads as TGTGCCAGCAGCTTAAGGGACACCTACGAGCAGTACTTC.

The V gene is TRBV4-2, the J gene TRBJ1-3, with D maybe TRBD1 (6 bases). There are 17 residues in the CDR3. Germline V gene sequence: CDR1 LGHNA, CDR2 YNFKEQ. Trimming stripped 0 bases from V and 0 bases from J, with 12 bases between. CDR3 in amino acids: CASSQDGQLHSGNTIYF. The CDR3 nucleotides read TGTGCCAGCAGCCAAGATGGACAGCTCCACTCTGGAAACACCATATATTTT.

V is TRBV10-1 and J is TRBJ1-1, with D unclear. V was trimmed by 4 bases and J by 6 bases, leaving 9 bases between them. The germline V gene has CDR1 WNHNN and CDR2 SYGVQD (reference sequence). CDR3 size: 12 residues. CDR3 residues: CASSGGKSEAFF. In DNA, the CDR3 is TGCGCCAGCAGTGGAGGGAAGTCTGAAGCTTTCTTT.

CDR3 amino acids: CASSPGAGGTYEQYF. The CDR3 DNA reads as TGCGCCAGCAGCCCCGGGGCAGGGGGAACCTACGAGCAGTACTTC. J is TRBJ2-7 and V is TRBV5-1; TRBD1 agrees at 7 bases. The CDR3 is 15 residues long. CDR1 and CDR2 (germline): SGHRS, YFSETQ. Trimming cost V 4 bases and J 2 bases; bases outside gene matches: 9.

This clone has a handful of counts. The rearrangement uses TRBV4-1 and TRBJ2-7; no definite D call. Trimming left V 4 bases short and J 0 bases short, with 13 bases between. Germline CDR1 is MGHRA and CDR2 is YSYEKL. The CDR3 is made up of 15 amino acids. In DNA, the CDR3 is TGCGCCAGCAGCCGACGACACAGTCCCTCCTACGAGCAGTACTTC. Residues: CASSRRHSPSYEQYF.

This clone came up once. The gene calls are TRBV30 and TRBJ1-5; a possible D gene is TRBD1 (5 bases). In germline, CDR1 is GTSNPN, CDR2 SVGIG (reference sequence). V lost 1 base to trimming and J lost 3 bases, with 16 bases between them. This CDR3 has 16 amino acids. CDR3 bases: TGTGCCTGGAGTGCATCAGGGTCGTTCGTCAATCAGCCCCAGCATTTT. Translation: CAWSASGSFVNQPQHF.

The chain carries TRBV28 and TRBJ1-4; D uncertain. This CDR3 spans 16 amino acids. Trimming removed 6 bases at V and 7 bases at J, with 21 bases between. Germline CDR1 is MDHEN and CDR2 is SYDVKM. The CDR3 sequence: CASRESSRGLLEKLFF. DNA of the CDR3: TGTGCCAGCAGGGAGAGTTCCCGAGGTCTACTTGAAAAACTGTTTTTT.

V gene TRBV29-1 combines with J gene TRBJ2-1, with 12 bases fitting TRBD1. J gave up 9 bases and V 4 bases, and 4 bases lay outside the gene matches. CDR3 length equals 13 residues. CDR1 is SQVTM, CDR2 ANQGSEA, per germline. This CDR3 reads CSVAGTGGGEQFF. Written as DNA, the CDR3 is TGCAGCGTTGCCGGGACAGGGGGCGGTGAGCAGTTCTTC.